What follows are 17 T cell receptor beta chains derived from one specimen sequenced in a study of control samples from healthy donors and cancer patients. This table comes from immunoSEQ multiplex PCR, and its TCRdb copy is limited to in-frame clones, with some not included. The profile covers some 99,000 clones, with about nine tenths appearing a single time and about 4.2% taken by the ten largest. The specimen was blood. Every receptor here comes from a human donor in good health. The donor label of this sample is uncertain.

The chain employs TRBV7-6 and TRBJ1-1; D call uncertain. Trimming shortened V by 1 base and J by 5 bases, and 14 bases separated the two germline ends. Germline V CDR1 and CDR2: SGHVS, FNYEAQ. The CDR3 extends over 15 amino acids. The CDR3 here is CASSLEVEAVTEAFF. The CDR3, as DNA: TGTGCCAGCAGCTTAGAGGTGGAGGCGGTGACTGAAGCTTTCTTT.

V is TRBV3-1 (or the pseudogene TRBV3-2) and J is TRBJ2-1, with 14 bases identical to TRBD2. Germline V CDR1 and CDR2: LGHDT, YNNKEL (reference sequence). The junction had 2 bases not matched to a gene; V was cut back by 5 bases and J by 8 bases. This CDR3 spans 14 amino acids. CDR3 sequence: CASSGTSGGYEQFF. CDR3 in DNA: TGTGCCAGCAGCGGGACTAGCGGGGGCTATGAGCAGTTCTTC.

The chain employs TRBV18 and TRBJ2-1; TRBD1 agrees at 7 bases. Germline V gene data show CDR1 as KGHSH and CDR2 as LQKENI. The V gene end was trimmed by 3 bases and the J gene end by 2 bases; junction bases not matched to a gene: 19. This CDR3 contains 20 residues. CDR3: CASSPDPGTADTAPYNEQFF. The CDR3 region has the DNA TGTGCCAGCTCACCGGATCCCGGGACAGCTGATACTGCACCCTACAATGAGCAGTTCTTC.

A single count supports this clone. The V call is TRBV6-1, the J call TRBJ2-7; perhaps TRBD2 as D (5 bases). Between the trimmed V and J ends, which lost 3 bases and 7 bases, there was a span of 10 bases. The CDR3 contains 12 residues. Per germline, CDR1 MNHNS and CDR2 SASEGT. The CDR3 nucleotides are TGTGCCAGCAGTGACGGGGTGGGGGAGCAGTACTTC. Its protein is CASSDGVGEQYF.

This clone came up once. V gene TRBV14 combines with J gene TRBJ1-1; D perhaps matches TRBD1 (5 bases). The germline CDR1 and CDR2 sequences are SGHDN and FVKESK. Trimming pared 2 bases from V and 5 bases from J, leaving 24 bases between. The CDR3 is 18 amino acids. CDR3 sequence reads: CASSQRPFGGERFTEAFF. CDR3 bases: TGTGCCAGCAGCCAAAGACCGTTCGGGGGGGAGCGGTTTACTGAAGCTTTCTTT.

The chain is built from TRBV3-1 (or the pseudogene TRBV3-2) and TRBJ1-2, with D maybe TRBD1 (6 bases). The CDR3 runs 12 residues. V shed 6 bases and J shed 7 bases, with 12 bases lying between them. Germline loops: CDR1 LGHDT, CDR2 YNNKEL (reference sequence). Written as DNA, the CDR3 is TGTGCCAGCAGTCACAGGGTCATTGGCTACACCTTC. Protein: CASSHRVIGYTF.

This chain uses TRBV4-2 with TRBJ2-7, with D unresolved. Germline V gene lookup returns CDR1 LGHNA and CDR2 YNFKEQ. Trimming left V 0 bases short and J 0 bases short, with 6 bases between. This CDR3 is built from 14 residues. CDR3 protein: CASSQEVLSYEQYV. The CDR3 DNA follows: TGTGCCAGCAGCCAAGAGGTGCTCTCCTACGAGCAGTACGTC.

The CDR3, as DNA: TGTGCCAGCAGCGAGCGCCGGGCGGGGTCGCGGGCTTTCTTT. Protein product: CASSERRAGSRAFF. V usage is TRBV9 and J usage is TRBJ1-1; D is unclear. V was clipped by 3 bases and J by 11 bases, with 20 bases between them. The CDR3 runs to 14 residues. CDR1 SGDLS and CDR2 YYNGEE come from the germline V gene.

The rearrangement uses TRBV6-2 or TRBV6-3 and TRBJ2-5; D is undetermined. The CDR3 is 14 residues long. Germline loops: CDR1 MNHEY, CDR2 SVGEGT. V lost 0 bases and J lost 5, with 10 bases in between. The CDR3 DNA sequence: TGTGCCAGCAGTTACTCGGTAGTCGGGGAGACCCAGTACTTC. This translates into CASSYSVVGETQYF.

The J gene is TRBJ2-1, the V gene TRBV11-1; TRBD1 aligns across 7 bases. Germline V lookup: CDR1 SGHAT, CDR2 FQDESV (reference sequence). With 5 bases clipped from V and 4 bases from J, the junction kept 8 bases outside the gene matches. The CDR3 is 15 amino acids. The CDR3 spells CASSRRGLGYNEQFF. The DNA for the CDR3 is TGTGCCAGCAGCCGAAGGGGGCTGGGGTACAATGAGCAGTTCTTC.

The chain couples TRBV12-5 to TRBJ2-5, with D tentatively TRBD1 or TRBD2 (7 bases each). CDR1 and CDR2 (germline): LGHNT, FRNRAP. Trimming stripped 6 bases from V and 4 bases from J, with 30 bases between. This CDR3 region has 19 residues. CDR3: CASGRRDSLSGGPGETQYF. For the CDR3, the DNA is TGTGCTAGTGGACGGAGGGACAGTCTCTCGGGGGGCCCTGGAGAGACCCAGTACTTC.

V is TRBV24-1 and J is TRBJ2-5, with 8 bases identical to TRBD2. CDR1 and CDR2 (germline): KGHDR, SFDVKD. The V segment lost 5 bases and the J segment 0 bases; nucleotides outside the gene matches: 10. This CDR3 spans 17 amino acids. This CDR3 is CATSAPAGVGYQETQYF. In DNA, the CDR3 is TGTGCCACCAGTGCTCCAGCGGGGGTGGGGTACCAAGAGACCCAGTACTTC.

CDR3 DNA: TGTGCCAGCGCAACACTATACACTGAAGCTTTCTTT. As protein: CASATLYTEAFF. The chain employs TRBV2 and TRBJ1-1, with D hard to call. Trimming took 8 bases from V and 3 from J, leaving 10 bases between them. The germline CDR1 and CDR2 sequences are SNHLY and FYNNEI. The CDR3 is made up of 12 amino acids.

V gene TRBV12-3 or TRBV12-4 combines with J gene TRBJ1-2; D not resolved. The CDR3 contains 13 residues. The germline V and J ends were trimmed by 4 bases and 6 bases, with 12 bases remaining between them. CDR3 region: CASSSVGFDGYTF. CDR3 sequence (DNA): TGTGCCAGCAGTTCCGTGGGGTTCGATGGCTACACCTTC.

This clone was recorded a few times. The V and J genes are TRBV14 and TRBJ1-2, with TRBD1 matching 9 bases. Germline V gives CDR1 SGHDN, CDR2 FVKESK. This CDR3 is 17 amino acids long. The V gene end was trimmed by 0 bases and the J gene end by 4 bases; junction bases not matched to a gene: 9. The CDR3 region has the DNA TGTGCCAGCAGCCAAGATTTTACGACAGGGGGGACCTATGGCTACACCTTC. Amino acids: CASSQDFTTGGTYGYTF.

Worth noting for this clone: One junction end disagrees with the germline gene, perhaps due to a read error. This chain joins TRBV7-7 and TRBJ1-1; the D is unclear. Germline CDR1 SSHAT, CDR2 FNYEAQ (reference sequence). The CDR3 covers 13 residues. The CDR3: CASSLGFNTEAFF. The CDR3 region has the DNA TGTGCTAGCAGTCTCGGTTTCAACACTGAAGCTTTCTTT.

The V call is TRBV3-1 (or the pseudogene TRBV3-2), the J call TRBJ2-3, with D unclear. This CDR3 comprises 17 residues. Germline CDR1 LGHDT, CDR2 YNNKEL (reference sequence). Trimming cost V 0 bases and J 0 bases, with 13 bases left between them. The CDR3 here is CASSQDPPSASTDTQYF. The CDR3 bases are TGTGCCAGCAGCCAAGACCCTCCCAGCGCTAGCACAGATACGCAGTATTTT.